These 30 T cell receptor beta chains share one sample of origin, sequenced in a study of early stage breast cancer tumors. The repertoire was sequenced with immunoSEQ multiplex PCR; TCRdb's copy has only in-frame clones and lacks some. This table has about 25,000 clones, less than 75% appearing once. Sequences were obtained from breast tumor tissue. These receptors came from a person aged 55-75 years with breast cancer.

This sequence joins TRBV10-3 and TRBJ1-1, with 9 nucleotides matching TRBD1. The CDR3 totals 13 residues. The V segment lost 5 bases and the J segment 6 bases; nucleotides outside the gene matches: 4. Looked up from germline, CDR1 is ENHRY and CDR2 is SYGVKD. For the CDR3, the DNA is TGTGCCATCAGTCGGACAGGGGAGGCTGAAGCTTTCTTT. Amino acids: CAISRTGEAEAFF.

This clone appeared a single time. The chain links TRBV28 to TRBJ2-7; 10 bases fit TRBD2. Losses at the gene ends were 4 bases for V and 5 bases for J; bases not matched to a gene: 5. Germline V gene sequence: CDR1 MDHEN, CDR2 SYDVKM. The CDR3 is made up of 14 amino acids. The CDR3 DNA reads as TGTGCCAGCAGTTACACCGGGACTAGCGACGAGCAGTACTTC. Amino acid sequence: CASSYTGTSDEQYF.

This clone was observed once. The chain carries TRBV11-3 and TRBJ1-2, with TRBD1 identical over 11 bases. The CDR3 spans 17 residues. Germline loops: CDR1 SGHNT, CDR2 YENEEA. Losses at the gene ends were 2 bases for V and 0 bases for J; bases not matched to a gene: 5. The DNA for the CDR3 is TGTGCCAGCAGCTTATGGGACAGGGGGGGAACTAACTATGGCTACACCTTC. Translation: CASSLWDRGGTNYGYTF.

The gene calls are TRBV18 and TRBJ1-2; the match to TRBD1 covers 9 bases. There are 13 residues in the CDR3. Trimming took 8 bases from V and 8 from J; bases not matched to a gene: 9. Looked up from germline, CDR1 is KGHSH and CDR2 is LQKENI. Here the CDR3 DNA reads TGTGCCAGCACACAGGGACAGGGAGGCGGCTACACCTTC. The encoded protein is CASTQGQGGGYTF.

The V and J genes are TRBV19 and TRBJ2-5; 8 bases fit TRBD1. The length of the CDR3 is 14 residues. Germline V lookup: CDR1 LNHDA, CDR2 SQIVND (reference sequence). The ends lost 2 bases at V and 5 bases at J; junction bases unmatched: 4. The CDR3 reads CASSIHRGMETQYF. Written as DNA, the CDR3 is TGTGCCAGTAGTATACACAGGGGGATGGAGACCCAGTACTTC.

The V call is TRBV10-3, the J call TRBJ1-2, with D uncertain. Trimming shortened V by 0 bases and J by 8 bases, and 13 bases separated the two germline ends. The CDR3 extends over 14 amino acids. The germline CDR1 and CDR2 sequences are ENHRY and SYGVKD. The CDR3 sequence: CAISESFEGGGYTF. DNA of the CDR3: TGTGCCATCAGTGAGTCGTTTGAGGGAGGCGGCTACACCTTC.

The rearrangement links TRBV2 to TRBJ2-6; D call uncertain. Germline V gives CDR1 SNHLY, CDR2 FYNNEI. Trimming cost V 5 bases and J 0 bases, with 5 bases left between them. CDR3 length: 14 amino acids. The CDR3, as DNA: TGTGCCAGCAGTCCGAGCTCTGGGGCCAACGTCCTGACTTTC. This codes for CASSPSSGANVLTF.

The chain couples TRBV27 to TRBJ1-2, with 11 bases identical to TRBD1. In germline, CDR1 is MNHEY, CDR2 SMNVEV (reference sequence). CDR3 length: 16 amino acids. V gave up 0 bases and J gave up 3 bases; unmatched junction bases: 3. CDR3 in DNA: TGTGCCAGCAGTTTATCGGGGACAGGGGGGGACTATGGCTACACCTTC. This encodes CASSLSGTGGDYGYTF.

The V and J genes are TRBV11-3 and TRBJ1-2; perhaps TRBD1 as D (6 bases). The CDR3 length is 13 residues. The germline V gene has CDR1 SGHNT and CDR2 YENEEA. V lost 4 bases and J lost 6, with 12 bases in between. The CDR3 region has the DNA TGTGCCAGCAGCTCCCACAGGGTTAATGGCTACACCTTC. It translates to CASSSHRVNGYTF.

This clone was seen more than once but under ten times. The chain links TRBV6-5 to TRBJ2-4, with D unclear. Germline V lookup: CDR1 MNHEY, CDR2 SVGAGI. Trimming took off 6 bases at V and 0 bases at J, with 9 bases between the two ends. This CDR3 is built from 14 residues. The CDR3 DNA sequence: TGTGCCAGCAGCCTCACTCGAGCCAAAAACATTCAGTACTTC. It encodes CASSLTRAKNIQYF.

CDR3 amino acids: CARNLGTGNVQETQYF. In nucleotides, the CDR3 is TGTGCCAGAAACTTAGGGACAGGGAACGTACAAGAGACCCAGTACTTC. V is TRBV6-4 and J is TRBJ2-5; TRBD1 agrees at 9 bases. The germline gives CDR1 MRHNA, CDR2 SNTAGT. CDR3 size: 16 residues. V lost 9 bases and J lost 2; bases outside the gene matches: 13.

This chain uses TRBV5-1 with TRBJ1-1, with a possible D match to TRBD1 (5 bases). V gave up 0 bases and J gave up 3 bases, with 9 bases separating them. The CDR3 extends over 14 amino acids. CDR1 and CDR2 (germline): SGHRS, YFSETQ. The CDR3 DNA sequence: TGCGCCAGCAGCTTGGGGGCAGGGTACACTGAAGCTTTCTTT. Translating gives CASSLGAGYTEAFF. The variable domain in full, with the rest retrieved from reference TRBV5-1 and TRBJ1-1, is KAGVTQTPRYLIKTRGQQVTLSCSPISGHRSVSWYQQTPGQGLQFLFEYFSETQRNKGNFPGRFSGRQFSNSRSEMNVSTLELGDSALYLCASSLGAGYTEAFFGQGTRLTVV.

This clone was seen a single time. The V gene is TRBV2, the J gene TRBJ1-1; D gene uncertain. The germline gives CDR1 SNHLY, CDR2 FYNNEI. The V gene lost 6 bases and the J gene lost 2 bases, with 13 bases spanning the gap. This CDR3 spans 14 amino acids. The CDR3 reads CASREQLVNTEAFF. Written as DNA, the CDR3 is TGTGCCAGCAGGGAGCAATTAGTCAACACTGAAGCTTTCTTT.

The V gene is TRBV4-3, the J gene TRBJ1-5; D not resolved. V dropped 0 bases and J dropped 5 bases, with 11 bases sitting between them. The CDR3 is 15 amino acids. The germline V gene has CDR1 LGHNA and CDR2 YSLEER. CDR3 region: CASSQDPRGDQPQHF. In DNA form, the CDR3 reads TGCGCCAGCAGCCAAGATCCGCGGGGAGATCAGCCCCAGCATTTT.

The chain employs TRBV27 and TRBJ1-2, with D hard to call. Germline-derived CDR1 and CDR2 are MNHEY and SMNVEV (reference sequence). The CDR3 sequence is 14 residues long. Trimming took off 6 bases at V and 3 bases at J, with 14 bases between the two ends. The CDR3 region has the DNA TGTGCCAGCAGGCGGATCGGGGTGGACTATGGCTACACCTTC. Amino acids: CASRRIGVDYGYTF.

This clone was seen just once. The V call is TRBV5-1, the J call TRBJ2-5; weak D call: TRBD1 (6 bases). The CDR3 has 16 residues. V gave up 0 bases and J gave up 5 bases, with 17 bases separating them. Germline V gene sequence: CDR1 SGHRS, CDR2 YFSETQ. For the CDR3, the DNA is TGCGCCAGCAGCTTGGTAGAGCACAGGGTGCAGGAGACCCAGTACTTC. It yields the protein CASSLVEHRVQETQYF.

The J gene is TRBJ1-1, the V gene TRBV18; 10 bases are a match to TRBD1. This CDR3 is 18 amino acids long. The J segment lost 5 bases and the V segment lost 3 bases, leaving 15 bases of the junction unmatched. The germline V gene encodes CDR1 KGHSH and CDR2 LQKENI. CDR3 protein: CASSPGTGEIERLTEAFF. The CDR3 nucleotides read TGTGCCAGCTCACCTGGGACAGGGGAAATAGAAAGGTTGACTGAAGCTTTCTTT.

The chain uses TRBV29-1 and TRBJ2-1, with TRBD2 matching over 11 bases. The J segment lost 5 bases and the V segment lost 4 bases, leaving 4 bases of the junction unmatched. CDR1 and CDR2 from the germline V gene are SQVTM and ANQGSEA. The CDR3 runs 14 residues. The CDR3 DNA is TGCAGCGTTGTGGGACTAGCGGTGAACAATGAGCAGTTCTTC. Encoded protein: CSVVGLAVNNEQFF.

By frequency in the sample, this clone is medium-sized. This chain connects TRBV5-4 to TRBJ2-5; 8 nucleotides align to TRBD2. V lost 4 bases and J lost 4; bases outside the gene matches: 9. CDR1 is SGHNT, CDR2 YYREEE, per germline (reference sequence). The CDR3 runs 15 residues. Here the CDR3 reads CASSLSGSSRETQYF. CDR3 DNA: TGTGCCAGCAGCCTGAGCGGGAGTTCCCGAGAGACCCAGTACTTC.

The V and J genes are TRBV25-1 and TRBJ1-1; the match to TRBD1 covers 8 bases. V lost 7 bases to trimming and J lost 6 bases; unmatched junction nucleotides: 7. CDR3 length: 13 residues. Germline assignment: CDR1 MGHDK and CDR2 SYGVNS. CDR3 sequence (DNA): TGTGCCAGCATTAAGACAGGGGTTGCTGAAGCTTTCTTT. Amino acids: CASIKTGVAEAFF.

Written as DNA, the CDR3 is TGTGCTAGTGGTTTGTGGGGCAGCACAGATACGCAGTATTTT. This encodes CASGLWGSTDTQYF. The gene calls are TRBV12-5 and TRBJ2-3, with D perhaps TRBD1 (5 bases). V was shortened by 2 bases and J by 0 bases, with 6 bases between the two germline ends. Germline V gives CDR1 LGHNT, CDR2 FRNRAP. The CDR3 is 14 residues long.

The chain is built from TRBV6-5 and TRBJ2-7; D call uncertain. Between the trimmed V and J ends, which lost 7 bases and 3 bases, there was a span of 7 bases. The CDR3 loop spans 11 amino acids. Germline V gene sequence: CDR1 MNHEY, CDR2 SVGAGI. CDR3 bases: TGTGCCAGCACCCAAAACTACGAGCAGTACTTC. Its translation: CASTQNYEQYF.

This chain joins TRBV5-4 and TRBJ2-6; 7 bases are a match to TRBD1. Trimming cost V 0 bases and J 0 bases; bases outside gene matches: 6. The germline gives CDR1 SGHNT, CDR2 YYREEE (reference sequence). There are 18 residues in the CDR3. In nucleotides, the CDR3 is TGTGCCAGCAGCTTGGTACAGGGGACCTTCTCTGGGGCCAACGTCCTGACTTTC. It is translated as CASSLVQGTFSGANVLTF.

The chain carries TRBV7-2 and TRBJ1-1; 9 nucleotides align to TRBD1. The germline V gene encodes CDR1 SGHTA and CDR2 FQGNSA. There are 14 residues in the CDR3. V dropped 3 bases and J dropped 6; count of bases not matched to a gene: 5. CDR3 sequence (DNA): TGTGCCAGCAGCTTCCGACAGGGGGGCGCTGAAGCTTTCTTT. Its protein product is CASSFRQGGAEAFF.

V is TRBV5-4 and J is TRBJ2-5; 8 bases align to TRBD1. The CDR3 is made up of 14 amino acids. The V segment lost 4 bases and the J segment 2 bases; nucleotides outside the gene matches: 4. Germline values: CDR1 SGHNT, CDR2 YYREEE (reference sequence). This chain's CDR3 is CASSPRTGQETQYF. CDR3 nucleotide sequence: TGTGCCAGCAGCCCCAGGACAGGGCAAGAGACCCAGTACTTC.

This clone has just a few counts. The CDR3 sequence: CASSLAPDRDSANIQYF. The DNA of the CDR3 is TGCGCCAGCAGCTTGGCTCCGGACAGAGACTCGGCAAACATTCAGTACTTC. The chain links TRBV5-1 to TRBJ2-4; a possible D gene is TRBD1 (6 bases). The CDR3 runs to 17 residues. The germline CDR1 and CDR2 sequences are SGHRS and YFSETQ. V was clipped by 0 bases and J by 6 bases, with 19 bases between them.

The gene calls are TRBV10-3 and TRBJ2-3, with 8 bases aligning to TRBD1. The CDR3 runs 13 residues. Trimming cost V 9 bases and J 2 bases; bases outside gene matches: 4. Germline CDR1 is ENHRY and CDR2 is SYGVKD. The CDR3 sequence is CAMGTGDTDTQYF. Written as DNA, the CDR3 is TGTGCCATGGGGACAGGTGACACAGATACGCAGTATTTT.

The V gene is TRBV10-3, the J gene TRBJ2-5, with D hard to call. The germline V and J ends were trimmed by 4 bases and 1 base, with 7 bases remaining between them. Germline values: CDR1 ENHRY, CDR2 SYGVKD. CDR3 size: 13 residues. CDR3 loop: CAISVGGQETQYF. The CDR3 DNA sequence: TGTGCCATCAGTGTAGGCGGCCAAGAGACCCAGTACTTC.

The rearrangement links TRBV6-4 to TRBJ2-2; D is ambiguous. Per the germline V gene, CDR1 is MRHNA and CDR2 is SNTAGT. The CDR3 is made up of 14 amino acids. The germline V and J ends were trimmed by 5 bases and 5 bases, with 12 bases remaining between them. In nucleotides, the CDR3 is TGTGCCAGCAGTACCACCACCGGGACCGGGGAGCTGTTTTTT. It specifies CASSTTTGTGELFF.

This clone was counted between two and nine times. The CDR3 DNA reads TGCAGCGTTGAAGATCGGGGTATATATGGCTACACCTTC. The encoded protein is CSVEDRGIYGYTF. The V gene is TRBV29-1, the J gene TRBJ1-2; D unresolved. V was clipped by 0 bases and J by 5 bases, with 10 bases between them. CDR3 length: 13 residues. CDR1 is SQVTM and CDR2 is ANQGSEA in the germline V gene.